This T cell receptor beta chain was recovered during a study of blood T cell repertoires in COVID-19. Study summary: Samples representing acute and convalescent COVID-19 were sourced from the United States, Italy and Spain. T cells, B-cell-depleted T cells, or PBMCs provided the cDNA or gDNA that served as material.

Original data processing: Scientists estimated how many nucleated cells there were by amplifying reference gene primers. This table comes from immunoSEQ multiplex PCR, and its TCRdb copy is limited to in-frame clones, with some not included. That table is the source of V, J and clone size, and D and trimming were worked out from the DNA. Among over 200,000 clones listed, around nine tenths were seen once. Sample: peripheral blood. This TCR derives from a woman in her sixties with acute or convalescent COVID-19.

The CDR3 DNA sequence: TGTGCCAGCAGCCAACTGAGGGAAAAACTGTTTTTT. The encoded protein is CASSQLREKLFF. The V and J genes are TRBV3-1 (or the pseudogene TRBV3-2) and TRBJ1-4, with D unresolved. Germline V lookup: CDR1 LGHDT, CDR2 YNNKEL (reference sequence). The V end lost 2 bases, the J end lost 8 bases, and 6 bases lay between the germline ends. The CDR3 sequence is 12 residues long.